What follows describes a single T cell receptor beta chain. The antigen this receptor binds is unknown. No qualities accompany the bases; no much larger clone lies one base away. This specimen belongs to a study of blood T cells in healthy people across ages (dated by TCRdb to the mid-2010s). About the study as a whole: In model experiments, template switching captured about one uniquely barcoded TCR beta cDNA molecule for every two T cells. Using deep sequencing normalized with unique cDNA molecular identifiers, the study measured how TCR beta repertoire diversity changes with age. Donors were grouped into four age groups: young (average approximately 15 years), middle-aged (less than 40), aged (over 55) and long-lived (about 82). To avoid experimental bias, donors of different ages were spread randomly across the sequencing lanes. The study analyzed two additional independent replicas of 1 million unique cDNA reads from the same blood draw for two donors, one aged 18 to 30 and one aged 80 or older. Here is what the overall study found, with its caveats: Observed TCR beta diversity per million T cells fell roughly linearly with age, and a significant reduction was already apparent by age roughly 40. Bulk unsorted PBMC profiling prevented conclusive comparison of naive and antigen-experienced compartments. The CMV infection status of donors was not known, potentially confounding age-related changes in expanded clonotypes. A strong correlation was found between observed TCR beta diversity and the percentage of naive T cells measured by flow cytometry. Compared with the aged group, the long-lived group had more naive CD4+ T cells, fewer expanded clones and increased TCR diversity, a pattern suggesting age selection. Estimates of total diversity based on one million sequenced T cells were regarded as lower bounds and as underestimates.

Systemically healthy Caucasian individuals from Russia, 39 in total and aged roughly 6 to 95 years, were included as donors. About 9.8 milliliters of peripheral blood were drawn from each donor into EDTA-treated Vacutainer tubes. Ficoll-Paque density-gradient centrifugation was used to isolate PBMCs, with at least 6.5 million per sample. Trizol reagent was used to extract total RNA from PBMCs, with at least 5.5 micrograms per sample. For every donor, flow cytometry on a PBMC aliquot measured the percentage of naive CD45RAhigh/CD27high T cells. The library was built by means of 5' RACE. The listed sequencing device is Illumina HiSeq 2500. A second about 7 to 12 cycle PCR used a sample-barcoded 5' primer and a J-beta primer mix. Each TCR beta cDNA molecule received a unique molecular identifier from a template-switch 5' adaptor carrying 12 random nucleotides. Each sample yielded at least 3 million CDR3-containing paired-end reads. All of the RNA was converted into first-strand cDNA using the Mint cDNA synthesis kit, with a TRBC-specific oligonucleotide serving as the primer. Following uracil-DNA glycosylase treatment, a first 18-cycle PCR with universal primers M1SS and BC2_uni_R was performed on all cDNA. In the authors' own workflow: Normalization of each sample was performed by random selection of 1 million high-quality reads, each carrying a distinct molecular identifier. Instead of being binned into consensus sequences, reads with shared molecular identifiers were discarded. MiTCR, run with a Q25 quality threshold and the strictest error-elimination algorithm, handled CDR3 identification, clonotype clustering and error correction. A nonparametric unseen species model with Euler transformation was used to estimate a lower bound on total TCR beta diversity. The public reads were quality trimmed at Q25 with fastp and then assembled into clones with MiXCR by TCRdb, keeping productive beta chains. CDR3 protein duplicates are merged, each entry listing the most common genes and DNA. TCRdb, not the authors, supplied the V and J calls. The sample table holds 1.5 million or so distinct CDR3 sequences, of which roughly 45% were seen once. Of the sample, roughly 7.9% is held by the ten largest clones.

Sequencing was performed on blood. The receptor comes from a woman younger than 35 in good health.

CDR3 loop: CSASTLDTEAFF. In nucleotide form, the sequence is TGCAGTGCTAGTACTCTCGACACTGAAGCTTTCTTT. The V gene is TRBV20-1 and the J gene is TRBJ1-1, with an unclear D gene assignment. V gives up 3 bases and J gives up 3 bases, and the segment between their germline ends measures 8 bases. Sequences DFQATT (CDR1) and SNEGSKA (CDR2) are obtained from the germline V gene (reference sequence). The CDR3 starts with the cysteine, ends with the phenylalanine, and has 12 residues. Only the CDR3 region is kept as DNA, spanning 36 bases read in frame from base 1.